One T cell receptor (beta chain) is described in this entry. The antigen remains unidentified. These data belong to a study of blood T cells in healthy people across ages. Combining a sample-barcoded 5' primer with a J-beta primer mix, a second PCR ran for roughly 7 to 12 cycles. TCRdb redid the calling of the 5' RACE reads with MiXCR, one entry per CDR3 protein. The sample has fewer than 950,000 distinct CDR3 sequences; roughly 50% are singletons. Germline assignment: CDR1 SGHTA and CDR2 FQGNSA. CDR3 length: 14 residues. The V end was cut by 10 bases, the J end by 2 bases, with 16 bases between. Caucasian individuals from Russia who were healthy and aged roughly 6 to 95 acted as donors. The study, taken as a whole, reports: Fewer expanded clones and more diversity marked long-lived versus aged donors.

Sequences were obtained from blood. The receptor comes from a man older than 75 in good health. The V gene is TRBV7-2, the J gene TRBJ2-3; D possibly corresponds to TRBD1 (7 bases). The CDR3 loop reads CATGGRSSTDTQYF. The CDR3 region has the DNA TGTGCCACAGGGGGGCGGAGTTCCACAGATACGCAGTATTTT.